These 20 T cell receptor beta chains were all obtained from the same sample, sequenced in a study of cytomegalovirus exposure and HLA in healthy donors (dated by TCRdb to the late 2010s). The method was the immunoSEQ multiplex PCR assay. For the multiplex PCR, a mixture combining 60 forward primers for TCR Vbeta segments and 13 reverse primers for TCR Jbeta segments was used. As stored in TCRdb, this immuneACCESS dataset retains in-frame rearrangements with V and J assigned. A fraction of the clones does not appear; measured against another copy, unresolved V genes explain less than half of the discrepancy, and the remainder lacks a known reason. This sample gives approximately 110,000 clones in total; approximately 16% of them show up just once. The ten largest clonotypes hold 0.8% to 0.95% of the sample. Input material: PBMCs. The receptors derive from a female donor in good health and CMV-seronegative.

As concerns this clone: The same CDR3 can be traced to other DNA sequences in this sample. V and J are TRBV5-1 and TRBJ1-6, with D maybe TRBD1 (5 bases). The CDR3 is 15 amino acids. CDR1 and CDR2 from the germline V gene are SGHRS and YFSETQ. Trimming removed 0 bases from V and 7 bases from J, with 11 bases in between. The CDR3 spells CASSLEQGGNSPLHF. CDR3 bases: TGCGCCAGCAGCTTGGAGCAGGGAGGCAATTCACCCCTCCACTTT.

The rearrangement links TRBV30 to TRBJ2-7, with unresolved D. Germline values: CDR1 GTSNPN, CDR2 SVGIG (reference sequence). The CDR3 totals 19 residues. V gave up 0 bases and J gave up 4 bases, with 28 bases separating them. The CDR3 loop reads CAWSVSGRLGPLNLYEQYF. Here the CDR3 DNA reads TGTGCCTGGAGTGTATCGGGTCGGCTTGGCCCCCTCAATTTATACGAGCAGTACTTC.

The chain uses TRBV30 and TRBJ2-5; 9 nucleotides line up with TRBD1. The CDR3 runs to 13 residues. V shed 2 bases and J 11 bases; nucleotides not matched to a gene: 9. Germline-derived CDR1 and CDR2 are GTSNPN and SVGIG (reference sequence). CDR3 sequence: CAWSFRTGARQYF. CDR3 DNA: TGTGCCTGGAGTTTCCGGACAGGGGCGCGGCAGTACTTC. The entire variable domain, with the rest obtained from reference TRBV30 and TRBJ2-5, is as follows: SQTIHQWPATLVQPVGSPLSLECTVEGTSNPNLYWYRQAAGRGLQLLFYSVGIGQISSEVPQNLSASRPQDRQFILSSKKLLLSDSGFYLCAWSFRTGARQYFGPGTRLLVL.

This rearrangement joins TRBV28 to TRBJ2-6, with TRBD1 identical over 8 bases. Trimming at V came to 5 bases and at J to 2 bases, leaving 8 bases not matched to a gene. CDR3 size: 17 residues. CDR1 and CDR2 (germline): MDHEN, SYDVKM. The CDR3 loop is CASSPARTGTGANVLTF. In nucleotides, the CDR3 is TGTGCCAGCAGTCCAGCGAGGACAGGGACTGGGGCCAACGTCCTGACTTTC.

This clone showed up just a few times. J is TRBJ2-2 and V is TRBV25-1, with 8 bases that match TRBD1. V lost 4 bases and J lost 4; bases outside the gene matches: 5. The V gene's germline CDR1 is MGHDK and CDR2 SYGVNS. CDR3 length equals 15 residues. CDR3 DNA sequence: TGTGCCAGCAGTGGCCCGACAGGGGTCACCGGGGAGCTGTTTTTT. It encodes CASSGPTGVTGELFF. The full variable domain, rest sourced from reference TRBV25-1 and TRBJ2-2, is EADIYQTPRYLVIGTGKKITLECSQTMGHDKMYWYQQDPGMELHLIHYSYGVNSTEKGDLSSESTVSRIRTEHFPLTLESARPSHTSQYLCASSGPTGVTGELFFGEGSRLTVL.

The V gene is TRBV9, the J gene TRBJ2-7; D ambiguous. V gave up 0 bases and J gave up 3 bases, with 13 bases separating them. The length of the CDR3 is 15 residues. The V gene's germline CDR1 is SGDLS and CDR2 YYNGEE. CDR3 bases: TGTGCCAGCAGCGTAGGGCACACAGTAGACTACGAGCAGTACTTC. The encoded protein is CASSVGHTVDYEQYF.

This clone turned up a few times. The rearrangement joins TRBV5-6 to TRBJ1-5; a weak D match, TRBD1 (5 bases). Trimming left V 0 bases short and J 13 bases short, with 11 bases between. CDR1 is SGHDT, CDR2 YYEEEE, per germline. This CDR3 contains 12 residues. CDR3 sequence (DNA): TGTGCCAGCAGCTTGGGGGGCAGTAGACAGCATTTT. Translated: CASSLGGSRQHF.

In DNA, the CDR3 is TGTGCCAGCAGCTTAGGGCTGGAGACCCAGTACTTC. Amino acid sequence: CASSLGLETQYF. The chain has TRBV11-2 and TRBJ2-5; D is undetermined. The CDR3 length is 12 residues. Trimming pared 1 base from V and 5 bases from J, leaving 5 bases between. Germline V gives CDR1 SGHAT, CDR2 FQNNGV.

This chain connects TRBV4-3 to TRBJ1-2, with TRBD1 matching 9 bases. Germline values: CDR1 LGHNA, CDR2 YSLEER. The CDR3 length is 14 residues. V trimming: 2 bases; J trimming: 8 bases; junction bases outside the gene matches: 6. As DNA, the CDR3 is TGCGCCAGCAGCCAAATGAGGACAGGGGAAGGCTACACCTTC. This sequence encodes CASSQMRTGEGYTF.

This clone was observed a handful of times. The chain recombines TRBV6-6 with TRBJ2-1; 7 bases line up with TRBD2. Germline-derived CDR1 and CDR2 are MNHNY and SVGAGI (reference sequence). J was trimmed by 6 bases and V by 3 bases; bases with no gene match: 5. This CDR3 region has 14 residues. CDR3 amino acids: CASSYPGLVNEQFF. The CDR3 nucleotides are TGTGCCAGCAGTTATCCCGGACTAGTCAATGAGCAGTTCTTC.

In this sample, this clone turned up a few times. The sample holds other DNA sequences that translate to the same CDR3. This chain uses TRBV7-9 with TRBJ2-7; D uncertain. Trimming removed 2 bases at V and 1 base at J, with 3 bases between. The CDR3 is made up of 12 amino acids. CDR1 SEHNR and CDR2 FQNEAQ come from the germline V gene (reference sequence). The CDR3 region has the DNA TGTGCCAGCAGCTTATCATCCTACGAGCAGTACTTC. This sequence encodes CASSLSSYEQYF.

V gene TRBV15 combines with J gene TRBJ2-7, with D possibly being TRBD2 (7 bases). Trimming shortened V by 0 bases and J by 7 bases, and 16 bases separated the two germline ends. CDR3 size: 15 residues. Per germline, CDR1 LNHNV and CDR2 YYDKDF (reference sequence). The CDR3 reads CATSRDLGGAGEQYF. In nucleotides, the CDR3 is TGTGCCACCAGCAGAGATTTAGGGGGGGCGGGAGAGCAGTACTTC.

V usage is TRBV29-1 and J usage is TRBJ2-7, with 10 bases fitting TRBD1. Per the germline V gene, CDR1 is SQVTM and CDR2 is ANQGSEA. The CDR3 loop spans 14 amino acids. The V gene end was trimmed by 6 bases and the J gene end by 6 bases; junction bases not matched to a gene: 11. CDR3 nucleotide sequence: TGCAGCGTCACTGGACAGGGGGTTGTTGGCGAGCAGTACTTC. Its translation is CSVTGQGVVGEQYF.

This chain connects TRBV27 to TRBJ1-5, with D possibly TRBD1 on 5 matching bases. Germline CDR1 and CDR2: MNHEY and SMNVEV (reference sequence). The CDR3 is 16 residues long. The ends were cut back, 3 bases at V and 0 bases at J, with 12 bases in the middle. In DNA form, the CDR3 reads TGTGCCAGCAGTTTTTCAGGGTGGTATAGCAATCAGCCCCAGCATTTT. Residues: CASSFSGWYSNQPQHF.

This clone has more than one count but fewer than ten. The chain is built from TRBV7-9 and TRBJ2-4, with D possibly TRBD2 on 6 matching bases. The CDR3 loop spans 15 amino acids. Between the trimmed V and J ends, which lost 5 bases and 0 bases, there was a span of 11 bases. Per germline, CDR1 SEHNR and CDR2 FQNEAQ (reference sequence). The CDR3 DNA reads TGTGCCAGCAGCCGCCCGGGACTAGCCAAAAACATTCAGTACTTC. Its protein is CASSRPGLAKNIQYF.

This clone was seen a handful of times. The chain links TRBV13 to TRBJ1-1, with a tentative D call TRBD1 (5 bases). Germline V gives CDR1 PRHDT, CDR2 FYEKMQ (reference sequence). Trimming removed 8 bases from V and 1 base from J, with 11 bases in between. The CDR3 covers 13 residues. CDR3 region: CASQTGGNTEAFF. The CDR3 region has the DNA TGTGCCAGCCAAACCGGGGGGAACACTGAAGCTTTCTTT.

The chain has TRBV9 and TRBJ1-3; D is ambiguous. The CDR3 has 17 residues. Trimming took off 0 bases at V and 3 bases at J, with 16 bases between the two ends. Per the germline V gene, CDR1 is SGDLS and CDR2 is YYNGEE. The CDR3 nucleotides are TGTGCCAGCAGCGTAGAAAGTGGCAACTCGGGTGGAAACACCATATATTTT. Translation: CASSVESGNSGGNTIYF.

V and J are TRBV5-8 and TRBJ2-7, with D possibly being TRBD2 (5 bases). The V gene's germline CDR1 is SGHTS and CDR2 YDEGEE. This CDR3 has 14 amino acids. V lost 1 base and J lost 7, with 15 bases in between. The CDR3 DNA is TGTGCCAGCAGCTTGAGAGACCGGGGAGAGGAGCAGTACTTC. As protein: CASSLRDRGEEQYF.

This clone was detected a few times. V and J are TRBV29-1 and TRBJ2-5; 8 nucleotides agree with TRBD1. Germline CDR1 reads SQVTM; CDR2 reads ANQGSEA. The CDR3 loop spans 14 amino acids. With 6 bases clipped from V and 5 bases from J, the junction kept 11 bases outside the gene matches. The CDR3, as DNA: TGCAGCGTAGCGCCCGGGACAGGCTATGAGACCCAGTACTTC. This codes for CSVAPGTGYETQYF.

V and J are TRBV5-1 and TRBJ1-6; TRBD1 is a possible D gene (6 bases). The V gene lost 3 bases and the J gene lost 10 bases, with 17 bases spanning the gap. CDR3 length: 15 amino acids. The germline gives CDR1 SGHRS, CDR2 YFSETQ. This CDR3 reads CASSSDTGYGSPLHF. CDR3 coding DNA: TGCGCCAGCAGCTCAGACACAGGGTACGGATCACCCCTCCACTTT. The complete variable domain, with remaining parts taken from reference TRBV5-1 and TRBJ1-6, reads KAGVTQTPRYLIKTRGQQVTLSCSPISGHRSVSWYQQTPGQGLQFLFEYFSETQRNKGNFPGRFSGRQFSNSRSEMNVSTLELGDSALYLCASSSDTGYGSPLHFGNGTRLTVT.